This T cell receptor (beta chain) stems from a study of a mutant IDH1 vaccine in newly diagnosed glioma. Time point of the sample: baseline, week 1 (first vaccination visit). Sample treatment: pre-vaccination baseline after standard-of-care therapy. Profiled with immunoSEQ multiplex PCR; TCRdb holds only in-frame clones, not every one. The sample has some 56,000 clones, 80% to 95% seen once; the top ten hold roughly 2.7%. The source is a man aged 45-65 years with glioma. The specimen was PBMCs, collected from a glioma patient treated with radiotherapy, temozolomide or both.

This chain's CDR3 is CASQSRGGYTF. The CDR3 DNA reads TGTGCCAGCCAATCGAGGGGCGGCTACACCTTC. This chain links TRBV28 with TRBJ1-2; D might be TRBD1 (5 bases). CDR3 length: 11 residues. V lost 8 bases, J lost 8 bases, and 12 bases lay in between. The V gene's germline CDR1 is MDHEN and CDR2 SYDVKM.